The clone carrying this T cell receptor beta chain appeared a few times. Its matching antigen is unknown. Samples from alopecia areata patients were lesional scalp punch biopsies and peripheral blood. This CDR3 has 15 amino acids. CDR1 and CDR2 (germline): SGHAT, FQNNGV. The V end lost 5 bases, the J end lost 0 bases, and 8 bases lay between the germline ends. These data originate in a study of CD8+ T cells in alopecia areata. Study at large: A regimen of oral tofacitinib, 5 to 10 mg twice daily, was given to treated patients. The study, taken as a whole, reports: The study found higher clonality in lesional than normal scalp, especially in alopecia totalis/universalis.

Once RNA had been extracted, it was reverse transcribed into cDNA to act as the sequencing template. Profiled with immunoSEQ multiplex PCR; TCRdb holds only in-frame clones, not every one. The data hold hundreds of thousands of clones, with 67% observed a single time. Sample: CD4+ T cells sorted from blood, taken at week 0. The V call is TRBV11-2, the J call TRBJ2-6; D is unclear. The TCR was taken from a human donor with alopecia areata. The CDR3 reads CASSPQVSGANVLTF. The CDR3 nucleotides read TGTGCCAGCAGCCCACAAGTCTCTGGGGCCAACGTCCTGACTTTC.